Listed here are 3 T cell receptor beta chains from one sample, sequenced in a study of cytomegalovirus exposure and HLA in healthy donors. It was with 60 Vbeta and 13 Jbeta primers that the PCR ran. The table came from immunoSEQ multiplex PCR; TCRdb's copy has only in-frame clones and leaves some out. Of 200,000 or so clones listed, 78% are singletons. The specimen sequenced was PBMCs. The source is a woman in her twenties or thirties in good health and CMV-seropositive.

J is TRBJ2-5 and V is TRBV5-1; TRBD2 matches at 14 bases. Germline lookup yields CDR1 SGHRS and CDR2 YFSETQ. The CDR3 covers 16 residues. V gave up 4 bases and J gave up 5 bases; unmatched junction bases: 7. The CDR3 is CASSPGLAGVSETQYF. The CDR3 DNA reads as TGCGCCAGCAGCCCGGGACTAGCGGGAGTAAGTGAGACCCAGTACTTC.

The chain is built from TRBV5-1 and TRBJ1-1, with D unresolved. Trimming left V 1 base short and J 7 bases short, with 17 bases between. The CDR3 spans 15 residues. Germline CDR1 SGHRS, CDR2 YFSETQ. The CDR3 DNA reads TGCGCCAGCAGCTTGAGAGGGTCCCGTGCGGGTGAAGCTTTCTTT. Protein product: CASSLRGSRAGEAFF.

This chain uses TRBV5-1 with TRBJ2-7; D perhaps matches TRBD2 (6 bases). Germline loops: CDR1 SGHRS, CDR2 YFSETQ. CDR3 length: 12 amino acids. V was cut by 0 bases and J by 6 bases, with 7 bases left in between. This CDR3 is CASSLEGGEQYF. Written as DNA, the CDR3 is TGCGCCAGCAGCTTGGAGGGAGGCGAGCAGTACTTC.